Described below is a single T cell receptor (beta chain) sequence and its context. The antigen remains unidentified. The data are from a study of post-analysis software for immune sequencing data. Regarding the study as a whole: Relative to controls, patients with multiple sclerosis showed significantly lower normalized Chao1 diversity.

TCR beta libraries were prepared from cDNA with unique molecular identifiers. With roughly 1 to 10 million T cells as the source, roughly 0.5 million cDNA molecules resulted. TCRdb re-analysed the PCR reads in MiXCR, keeping a single row per CDR3 protein. Of 400,000 to 500,000 distinct CDR3 sequences listed, approximately 42% are singletons. This receptor was obtained from a girl aged 2-10 years with multiple sclerosis. Specimen: blood.

CDR3 residues: CASIKLMNTEAFF. DNA of the CDR3: TGTGCCAGCATCAAGTTGATGAACACTGAAGCTTTCTTT. This chain uses TRBV28 with TRBJ1-1; D remains unclear. V lost 7 bases, J lost 0 bases, and 9 bases lay in between. The CDR3 has 13 residues. Per the germline V gene, CDR1 is MDHEN and CDR2 is SYDVKM.